The rows below give T cell receptor beta chains drawn from one sample of a study of vaccination and CD4 T cells after COVID-19. Antigens for these TCRs are unknown. A single record per CDR3 protein comes from TCRdb applying MiXCR to the PCR reads. This repertoire shows under 3,500 distinct CDR3 sequences, 75% to 85% found once; its top ten account for over 30%. The sequenced sample was CD4+ T cells from blood, cultured in vitro. The receptors here all came from a human donor who had recovered from COVID-19. CDR3s leave out the opening cysteine and the closing phenylalanine or tryptophan.

SAHPSPSGTAYGYT	TRBV20-1	TRBJ1-2
ATSKIIERTDTQY	TRBV15	TRBJ2-3
ASSKGGYEQY	TRBV28	TRBJ2-7
ASRDTGNGNTIY	TRBV10-2	TRBJ1-3
ASSEWWGGGYT	TRBV25-1	TRBJ1-2
SARDLRGTDGYT	TRBV20-1	TRBJ1-2
AISERGEDTQY	TRBV10-3	TRBJ2-3
AIIRDRDTGELF	TRBV10-3	TRBJ2-2
ASRGGQGGYT	TRBV28	TRBJ1-2
ASSLSGANEKLF	TRBV7-3	TRBJ1-4
ASSTSGATNEKLF	TRBV6-1	TRBJ1-4
ASYPWGSNQPQH	TRBV10-1	TRBJ1-5
ASSMVTSNYGYT	TRBV19	TRBJ1-2
ASTKEMGHTEAF	TRBV19	TRBJ1-1
ASSLTKGYNSPLH	TRBV7-3	TRBJ1-6
ASSLLQTNYGYT	TRBV7-9	TRBJ1-2
ATSRTLGSGTDTQY	TRBV15	TRBJ2-3
ASMSRGAYEKLF	TRBV2	TRBJ1-4
ASSATGGEQCEAF	TRBV6-4	TRBJ1-1
ASSQGRAGRAGQPQH	TRBV4-1	TRBJ1-5
ASSYSMTGYSSYNSPLH	TRBV6-5	TRBJ1-6
SARTGVNTEAF	TRBV20-1	TRBJ1-1